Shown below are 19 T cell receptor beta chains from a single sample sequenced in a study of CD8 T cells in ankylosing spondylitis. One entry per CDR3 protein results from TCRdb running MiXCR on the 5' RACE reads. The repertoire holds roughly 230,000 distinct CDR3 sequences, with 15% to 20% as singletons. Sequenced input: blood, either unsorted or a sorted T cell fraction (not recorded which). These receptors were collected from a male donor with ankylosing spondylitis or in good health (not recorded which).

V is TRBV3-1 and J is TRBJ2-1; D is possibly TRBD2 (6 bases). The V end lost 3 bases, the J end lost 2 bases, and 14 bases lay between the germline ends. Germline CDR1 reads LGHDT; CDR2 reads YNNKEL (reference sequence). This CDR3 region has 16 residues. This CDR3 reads CASSQISGVPYNEQFF. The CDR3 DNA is TGTGCCAGCAGCCAGATTTCGGGAGTCCCCTACAATGAGCAGTTCTTC.

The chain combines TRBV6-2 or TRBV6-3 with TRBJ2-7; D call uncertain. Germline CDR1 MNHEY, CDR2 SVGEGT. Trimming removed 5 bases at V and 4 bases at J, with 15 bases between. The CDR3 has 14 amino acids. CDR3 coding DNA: TGTGCCAGCAGTCCCCGGATAGCTGGATACGAGCAGTACTTC. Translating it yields CASSPRIAGYEQYF.

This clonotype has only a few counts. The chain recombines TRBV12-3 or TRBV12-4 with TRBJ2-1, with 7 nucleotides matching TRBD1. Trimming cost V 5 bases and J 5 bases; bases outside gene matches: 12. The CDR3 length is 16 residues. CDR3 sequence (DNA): TGTGCCAGCAGTCCATCACCGGGGACAGCAGACAATGAGCAGTTCTTC. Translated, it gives CASSPSPGTADNEQFF.

Here the CDR3 DNA reads TGTGCCAGCAGCCAAGACGGGACAGGGGGCGTCACAGATACGCAGTATTTT. It specifies CASSQDGTGGVTDTQYF. The rearrangement links TRBV3-1 to TRBJ2-3; the match to TRBD1 covers 12 bases. Trimming at V came to 0 bases and at J to 2 bases, leaving 3 bases not matched to a gene. The length of the CDR3 is 17 residues. Per the germline V gene, CDR1 is LGHDT and CDR2 is YNNKEL (reference sequence).

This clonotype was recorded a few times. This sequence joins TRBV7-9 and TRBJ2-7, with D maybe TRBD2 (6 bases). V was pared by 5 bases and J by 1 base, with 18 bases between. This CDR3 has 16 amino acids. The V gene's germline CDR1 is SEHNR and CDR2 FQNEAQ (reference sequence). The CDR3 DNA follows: TGTGCCAGCAGCCATCTGGGGAAAGCGGGTTCCTACGAGCAGTACTTC. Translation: CASSHLGKAGSYEQYF.

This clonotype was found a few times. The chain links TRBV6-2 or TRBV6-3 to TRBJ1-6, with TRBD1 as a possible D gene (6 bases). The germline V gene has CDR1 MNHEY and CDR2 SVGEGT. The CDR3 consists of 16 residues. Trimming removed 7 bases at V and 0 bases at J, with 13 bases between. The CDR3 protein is CASNYRESSYNSPLHF. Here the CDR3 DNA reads TGTGCCAGCAACTACAGGGAGAGCTCCTATAATTCACCCCTCCACTTT.

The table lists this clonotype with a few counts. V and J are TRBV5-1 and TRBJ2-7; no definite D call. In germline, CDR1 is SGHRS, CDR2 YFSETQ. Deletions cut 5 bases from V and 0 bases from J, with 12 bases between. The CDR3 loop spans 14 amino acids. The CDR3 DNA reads TGCGCCAGCAGTTCTGACATAAGCTCCTACGAGCAGTACTTC. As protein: CASSSDISSYEQYF. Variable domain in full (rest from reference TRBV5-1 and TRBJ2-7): KAGVTQTPRYLIKTRGQQVTLSCSPISGHRSVSWYQQTPGQGLQFLFEYFSETQRNKGNFPGRFSGRQFSNSRSEMNVSTLELGDSALYLCASSSDISSYEQYFGPGTRLTVT.

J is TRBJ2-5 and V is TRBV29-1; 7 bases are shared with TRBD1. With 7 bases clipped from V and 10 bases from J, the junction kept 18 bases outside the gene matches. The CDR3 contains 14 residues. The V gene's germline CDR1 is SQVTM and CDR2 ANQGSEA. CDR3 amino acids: CSAPTPTGMADQYF. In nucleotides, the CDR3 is TGCAGCGCCCCCACCCCGACAGGGATGGCGGACCAGTACTTC.

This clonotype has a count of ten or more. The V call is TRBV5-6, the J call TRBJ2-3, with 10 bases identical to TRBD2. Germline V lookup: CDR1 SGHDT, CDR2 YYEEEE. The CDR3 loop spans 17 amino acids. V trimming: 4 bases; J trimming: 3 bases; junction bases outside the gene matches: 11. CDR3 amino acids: CASSTSSGSPLTDTQYF. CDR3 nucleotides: TGTGCCAGCAGCACCTCTAGCGGGAGTCCCCTGACAGATACGCAGTATTTT.

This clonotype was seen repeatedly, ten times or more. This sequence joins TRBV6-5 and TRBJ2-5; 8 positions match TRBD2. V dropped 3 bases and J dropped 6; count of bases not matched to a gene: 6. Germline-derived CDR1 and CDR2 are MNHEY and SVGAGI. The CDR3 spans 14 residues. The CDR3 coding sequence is TGTGCCAGCAGTTATTCGGGGGGGCTGCAGACCCAGTACTTC. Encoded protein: CASSYSGGLQTQYF.

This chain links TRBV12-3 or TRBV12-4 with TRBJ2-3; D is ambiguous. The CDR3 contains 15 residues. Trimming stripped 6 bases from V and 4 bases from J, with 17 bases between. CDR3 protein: CASSPAVAAADTQYF. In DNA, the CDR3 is TGTGCCAGCAGCCCCGCTGTGGCCGCCGCAGATACGCAGTATTTT.

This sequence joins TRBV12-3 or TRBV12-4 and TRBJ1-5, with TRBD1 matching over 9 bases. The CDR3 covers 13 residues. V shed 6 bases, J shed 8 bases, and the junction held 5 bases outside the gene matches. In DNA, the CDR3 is TGTGCCAGCAGCCCGACAGGGGGGAAGCCCCAGCATTTT. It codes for CASSPTGGKPQHF.

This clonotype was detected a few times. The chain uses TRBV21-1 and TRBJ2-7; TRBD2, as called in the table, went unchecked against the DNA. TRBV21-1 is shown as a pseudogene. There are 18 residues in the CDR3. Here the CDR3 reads CASSKARLAGGEDYEQYF. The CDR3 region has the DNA TGTGCCAGCAGCAAAGCTCGGCTAGCGGGAGGCGAAGACTACGAGCAGTACTTC.

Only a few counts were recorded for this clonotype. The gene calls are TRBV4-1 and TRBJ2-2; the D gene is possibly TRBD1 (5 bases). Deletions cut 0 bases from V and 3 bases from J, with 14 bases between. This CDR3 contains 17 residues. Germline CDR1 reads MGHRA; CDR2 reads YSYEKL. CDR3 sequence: CASSQEGPGRYTGELFF. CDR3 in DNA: TGCGCCAGCAGCCAAGAAGGGCCAGGGCGTTACACCGGGGAGCTGTTTTTT.

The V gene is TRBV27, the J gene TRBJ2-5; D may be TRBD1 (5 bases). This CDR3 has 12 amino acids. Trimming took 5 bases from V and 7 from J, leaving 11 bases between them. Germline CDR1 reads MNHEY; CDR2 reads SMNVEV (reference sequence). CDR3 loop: CASSTTQGTQYF. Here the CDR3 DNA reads TGTGCCAGCAGTACTACCCAGGGGACCCAGTACTTC.

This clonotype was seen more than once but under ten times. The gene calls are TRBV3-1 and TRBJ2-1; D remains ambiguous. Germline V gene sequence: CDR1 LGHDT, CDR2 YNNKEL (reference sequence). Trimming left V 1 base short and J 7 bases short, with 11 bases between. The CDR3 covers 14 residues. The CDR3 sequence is CASSQAATVNEQFF. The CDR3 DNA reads TGTGCCAGCAGCCAAGCGGCGACGGTAAATGAGCAGTTCTTC.

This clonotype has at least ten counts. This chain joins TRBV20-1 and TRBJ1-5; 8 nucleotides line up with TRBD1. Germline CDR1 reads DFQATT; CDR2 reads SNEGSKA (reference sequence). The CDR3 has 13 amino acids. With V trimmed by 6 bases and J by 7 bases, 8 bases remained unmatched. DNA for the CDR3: TGCAGTGCCAAGGACAGGGAAGGGCAGCCCCAGCATTTT. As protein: CSAKDREGQPQHF.

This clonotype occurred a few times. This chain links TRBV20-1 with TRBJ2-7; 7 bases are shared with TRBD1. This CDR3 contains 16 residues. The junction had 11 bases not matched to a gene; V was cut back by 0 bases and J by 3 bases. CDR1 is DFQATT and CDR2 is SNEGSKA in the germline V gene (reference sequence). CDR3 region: CSARDVLTGNIYEQYF. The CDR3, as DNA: TGCAGTGCTAGAGACGTCTTGACAGGGAATATCTACGAGCAGTACTTC.

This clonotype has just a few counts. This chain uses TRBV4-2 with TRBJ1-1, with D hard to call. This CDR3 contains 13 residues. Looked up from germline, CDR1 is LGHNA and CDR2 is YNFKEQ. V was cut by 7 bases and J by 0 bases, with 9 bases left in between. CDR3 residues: CASTPFLNTEAFF. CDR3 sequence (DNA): TGTGCCAGCACTCCGTTTCTGAACACTGAAGCTTTCTTT.